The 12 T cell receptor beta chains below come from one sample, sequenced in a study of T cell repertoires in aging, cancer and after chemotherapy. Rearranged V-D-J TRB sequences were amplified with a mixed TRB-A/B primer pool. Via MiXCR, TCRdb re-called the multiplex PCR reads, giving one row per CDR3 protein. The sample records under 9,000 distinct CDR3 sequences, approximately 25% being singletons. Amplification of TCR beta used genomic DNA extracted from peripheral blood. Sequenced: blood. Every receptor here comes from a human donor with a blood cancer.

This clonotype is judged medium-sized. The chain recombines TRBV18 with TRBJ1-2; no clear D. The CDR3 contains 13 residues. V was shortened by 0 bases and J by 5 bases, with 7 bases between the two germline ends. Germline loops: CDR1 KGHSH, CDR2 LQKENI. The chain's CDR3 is CASSPPLDYGYTF. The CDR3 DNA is TGTGCCAGCTCACCACCGCTGGATTATGGCTACACCTTC.

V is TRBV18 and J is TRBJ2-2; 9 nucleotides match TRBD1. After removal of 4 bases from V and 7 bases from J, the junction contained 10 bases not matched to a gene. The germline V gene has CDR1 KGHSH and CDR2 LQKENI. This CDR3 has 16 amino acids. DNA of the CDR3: TGTGCCAGCTCACTCCCCGGGACAGGGACTATCGGGGAGCTGTTTTTT. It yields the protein CASSLPGTGTIGELFF.

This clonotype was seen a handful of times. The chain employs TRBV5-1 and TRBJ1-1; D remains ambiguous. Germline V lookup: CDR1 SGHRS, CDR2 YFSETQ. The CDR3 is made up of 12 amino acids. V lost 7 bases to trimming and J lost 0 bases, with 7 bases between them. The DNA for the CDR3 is TGCGCCAGCTCCACGGTGAACACTGAAGCTTTCTTT. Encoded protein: CASSTVNTEAFF.

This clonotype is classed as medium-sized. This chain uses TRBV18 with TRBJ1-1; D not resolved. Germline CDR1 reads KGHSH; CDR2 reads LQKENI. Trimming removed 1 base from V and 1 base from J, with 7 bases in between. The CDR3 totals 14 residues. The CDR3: CASSPQVQNTEAFF. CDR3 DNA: TGTGCCAGCTCACCACAGGTCCAGAACACTGAAGCTTTCTTT.

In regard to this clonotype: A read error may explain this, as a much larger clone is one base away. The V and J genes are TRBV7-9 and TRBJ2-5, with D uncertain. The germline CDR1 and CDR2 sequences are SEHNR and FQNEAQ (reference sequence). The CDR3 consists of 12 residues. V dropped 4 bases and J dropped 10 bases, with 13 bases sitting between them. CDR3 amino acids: CASSSVLRDQYF. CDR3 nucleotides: TGTGCCAGCAGCTCAGTACTAAGGGACCAGTACTTC.

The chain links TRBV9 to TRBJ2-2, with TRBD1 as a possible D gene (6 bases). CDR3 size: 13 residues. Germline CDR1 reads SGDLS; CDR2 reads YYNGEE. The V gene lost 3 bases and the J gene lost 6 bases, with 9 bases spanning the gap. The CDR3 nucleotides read TGTGCCAGCAGCGGAACAGGGCCCGGGGAGCTGTTTTTT. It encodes CASSGTGPGELFF.

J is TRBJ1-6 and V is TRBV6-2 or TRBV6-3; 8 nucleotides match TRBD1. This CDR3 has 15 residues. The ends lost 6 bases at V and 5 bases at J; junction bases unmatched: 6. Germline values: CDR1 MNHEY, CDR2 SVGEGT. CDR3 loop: CASRPGTGDNSPLHF. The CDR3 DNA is TGTGCCAGCAGGCCCGGGACAGGTGATAATTCACCCCTCCACTTT.

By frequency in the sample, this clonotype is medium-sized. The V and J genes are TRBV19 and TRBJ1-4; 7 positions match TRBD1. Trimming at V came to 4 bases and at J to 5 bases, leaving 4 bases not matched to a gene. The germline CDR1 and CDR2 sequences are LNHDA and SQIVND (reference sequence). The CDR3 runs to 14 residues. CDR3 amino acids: CASSNRDSNEKLFF. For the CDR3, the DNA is TGTGCCAGTAGTAACCGGGACAGCAATGAAAAACTGTTTTTT.

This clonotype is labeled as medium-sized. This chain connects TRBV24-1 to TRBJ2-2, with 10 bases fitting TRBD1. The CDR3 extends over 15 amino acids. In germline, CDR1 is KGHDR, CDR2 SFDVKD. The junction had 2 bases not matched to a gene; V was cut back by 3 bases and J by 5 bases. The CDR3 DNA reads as TGTGCCACCAGTGATGCGGACAGGGGGACCGGGGAGCTGTTTTTT. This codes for CATSDADRGTGELFF.

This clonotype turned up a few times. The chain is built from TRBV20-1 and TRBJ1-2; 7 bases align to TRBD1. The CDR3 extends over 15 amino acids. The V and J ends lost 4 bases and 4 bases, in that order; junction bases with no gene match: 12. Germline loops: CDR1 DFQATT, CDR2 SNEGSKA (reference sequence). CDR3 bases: TGCAGTGCTACTAGACAGGGTGTGACAACCTATGGCTACACCTTC. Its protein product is CSATRQGVTTYGYTF.

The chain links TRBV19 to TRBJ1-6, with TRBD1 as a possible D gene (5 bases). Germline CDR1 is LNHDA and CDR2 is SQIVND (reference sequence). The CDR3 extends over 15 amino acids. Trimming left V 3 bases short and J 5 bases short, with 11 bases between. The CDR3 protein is CASSIRQGDNSPLHF. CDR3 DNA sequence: TGTGCCAGTAGTATTCGGCAGGGTGATAATTCACCCCTCCACTTT.

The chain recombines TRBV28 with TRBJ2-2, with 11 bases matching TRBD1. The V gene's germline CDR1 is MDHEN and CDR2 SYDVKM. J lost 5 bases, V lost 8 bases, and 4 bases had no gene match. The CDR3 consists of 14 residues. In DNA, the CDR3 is TGTGCCAGCCGGGGACAGGGGGAAACCGGGGAGCTGTTTTTT. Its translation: CASRGQGETGELFF.